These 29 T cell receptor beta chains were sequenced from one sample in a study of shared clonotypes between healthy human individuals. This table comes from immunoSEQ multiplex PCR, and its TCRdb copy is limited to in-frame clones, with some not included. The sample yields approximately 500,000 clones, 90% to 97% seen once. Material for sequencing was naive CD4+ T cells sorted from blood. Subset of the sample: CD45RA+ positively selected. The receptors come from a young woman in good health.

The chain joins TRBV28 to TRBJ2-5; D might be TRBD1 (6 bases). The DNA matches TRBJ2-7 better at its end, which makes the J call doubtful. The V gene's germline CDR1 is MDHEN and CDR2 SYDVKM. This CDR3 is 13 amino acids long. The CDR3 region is CASATAGAYEQYF. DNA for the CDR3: TGTGCCAGCGCCACGGCAGGGGCCTACGAGCAGTACTTC.

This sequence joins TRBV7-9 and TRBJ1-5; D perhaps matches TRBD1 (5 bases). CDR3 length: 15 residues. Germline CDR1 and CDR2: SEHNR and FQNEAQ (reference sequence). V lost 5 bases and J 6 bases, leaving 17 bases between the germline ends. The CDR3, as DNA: TGTGCCAGCAGCCTAAGGGTGGGGGTTGGTCAGCCCCAGCATTTT. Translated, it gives CASSLRVGVGQPQHF.

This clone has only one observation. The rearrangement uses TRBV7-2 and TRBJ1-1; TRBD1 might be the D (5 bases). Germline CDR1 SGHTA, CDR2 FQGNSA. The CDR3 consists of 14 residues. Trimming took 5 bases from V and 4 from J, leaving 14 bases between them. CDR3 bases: TGTGCCAGCAGCATCTCCGACAGCGGCACTGAAGCTTTCTTT. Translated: CASSISDSGTEAFF.

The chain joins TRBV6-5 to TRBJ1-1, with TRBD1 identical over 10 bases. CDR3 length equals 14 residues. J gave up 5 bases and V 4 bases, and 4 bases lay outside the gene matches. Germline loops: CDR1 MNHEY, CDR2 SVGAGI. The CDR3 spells CASSSDRGQTEAFF. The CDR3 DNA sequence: TGTGCCAGCAGTTCCGACAGGGGGCAGACTGAAGCTTTCTTT.

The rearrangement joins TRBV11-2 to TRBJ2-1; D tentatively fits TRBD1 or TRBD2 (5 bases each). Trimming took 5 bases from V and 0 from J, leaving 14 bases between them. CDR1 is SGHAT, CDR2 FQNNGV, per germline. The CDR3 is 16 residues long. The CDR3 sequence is CASSQFRDRSYNEQFF. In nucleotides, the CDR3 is TGTGCCAGCAGCCAGTTCCGGGACCGCTCCTACAATGAGCAGTTCTTC. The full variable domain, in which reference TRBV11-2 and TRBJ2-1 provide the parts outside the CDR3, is EAGVAQSPRYKIIEKRQSVAFWCNPISGHATLYWYQQILGQGPKLLIQFQNNGVVDDSQLPKDRFSAERLKGVDSTLKIQPAKLEDSAVYLCASSQFRDRSYNEQFFGPGTRLTVL.

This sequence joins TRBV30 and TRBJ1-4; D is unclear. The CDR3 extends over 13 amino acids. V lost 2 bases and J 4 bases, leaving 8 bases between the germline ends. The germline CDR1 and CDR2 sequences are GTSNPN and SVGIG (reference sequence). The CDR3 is CAWSPRFNEKLFF. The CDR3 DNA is TGTGCCTGGAGTCCGCGGTTTAATGAAAAACTGTTTTTT.

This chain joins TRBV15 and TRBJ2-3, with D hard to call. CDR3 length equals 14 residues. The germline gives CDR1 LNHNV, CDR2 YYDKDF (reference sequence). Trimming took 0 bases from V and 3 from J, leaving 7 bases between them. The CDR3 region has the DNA TGTGCCACCAGCAGAGAGTTGGAGACAGATACGCAGTATTTT. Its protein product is CATSRELETDTQYF.

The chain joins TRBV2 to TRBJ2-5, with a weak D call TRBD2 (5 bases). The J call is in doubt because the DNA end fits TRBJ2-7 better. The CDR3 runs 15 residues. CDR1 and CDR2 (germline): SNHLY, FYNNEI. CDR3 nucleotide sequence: TGTGCCAGCAGGGCCCTTAGCGAGTCGGCCTACGAGCAGTACTTC. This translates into CASRALSESAYEQYF.

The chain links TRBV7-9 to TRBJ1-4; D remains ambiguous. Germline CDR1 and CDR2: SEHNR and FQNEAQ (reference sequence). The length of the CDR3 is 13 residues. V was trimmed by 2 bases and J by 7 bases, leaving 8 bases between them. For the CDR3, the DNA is TGTGCCAGCAGCTTACTGGAGGGTGAAAAACTGTTTTTT. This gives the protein CASSLLEGEKLFF. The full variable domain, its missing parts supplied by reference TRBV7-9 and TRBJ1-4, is DTGVSQNPRHKITKRGQNVTFRCDPISEHNRLYWYRQTLGQGPEFLTYFQNEAQLEKSRLLSDRFSAERPKGSFSTLEIQRTEQGDSAMYLCASSLLEGEKLFFGSGTQLSVL.

The CDR3 sequence: CASSRWTGGNSPLHF. DNA of the CDR3: TGTGCCAGCAGCCGATGGACAGGCGGCAATTCACCCCTCCACTTT. The rearrangement joins TRBV7-9 to TRBJ1-6; 7 nucleotides match TRBD1. CDR3 length: 15 amino acids. Germline V gene lookup returns CDR1 SEHNR and CDR2 FQNEAQ (reference sequence). V lost 5 bases to trimming and J lost 7 bases; unmatched junction nucleotides: 8.

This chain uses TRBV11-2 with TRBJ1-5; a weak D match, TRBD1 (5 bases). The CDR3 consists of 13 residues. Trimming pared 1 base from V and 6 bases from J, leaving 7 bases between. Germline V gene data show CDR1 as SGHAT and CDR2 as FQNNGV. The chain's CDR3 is CASSLGDGQPQHF. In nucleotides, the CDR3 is TGTGCCAGCAGCTTAGGGGACGGTCAGCCCCAGCATTTT.

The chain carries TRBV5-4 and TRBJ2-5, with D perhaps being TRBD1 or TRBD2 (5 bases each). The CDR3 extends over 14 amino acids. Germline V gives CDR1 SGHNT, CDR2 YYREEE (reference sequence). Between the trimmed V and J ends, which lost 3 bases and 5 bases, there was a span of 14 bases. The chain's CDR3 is CASSWTGGRETQYF. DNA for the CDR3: TGTGCCAGCAGCTGGACTGGGGGTAGGGAGACCCAGTACTTC.

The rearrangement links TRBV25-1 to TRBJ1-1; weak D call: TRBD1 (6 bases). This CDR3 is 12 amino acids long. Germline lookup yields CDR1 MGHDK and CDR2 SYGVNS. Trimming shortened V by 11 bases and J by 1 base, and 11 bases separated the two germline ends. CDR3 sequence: CAQGYQNTEAFF. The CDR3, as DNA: TGTGCCCAGGGGTACCAGAACACTGAAGCTTTCTTT.

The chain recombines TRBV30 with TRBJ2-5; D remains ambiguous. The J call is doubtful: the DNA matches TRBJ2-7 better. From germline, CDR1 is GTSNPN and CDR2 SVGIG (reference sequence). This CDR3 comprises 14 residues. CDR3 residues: CAWSGRAHSYEQYF. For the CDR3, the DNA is TGTGCCTGGAGTGGACGGGCCCACTCCTACGAGCAGTACTTC.

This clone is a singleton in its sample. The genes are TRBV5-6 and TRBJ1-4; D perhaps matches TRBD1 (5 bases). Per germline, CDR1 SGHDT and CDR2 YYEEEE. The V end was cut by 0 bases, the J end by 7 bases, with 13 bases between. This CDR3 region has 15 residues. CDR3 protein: CASSLAFGAGEKLFF. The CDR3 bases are TGTGCCAGCAGCTTGGCCTTTGGGGCGGGTGAAAAACTGTTTTTT.

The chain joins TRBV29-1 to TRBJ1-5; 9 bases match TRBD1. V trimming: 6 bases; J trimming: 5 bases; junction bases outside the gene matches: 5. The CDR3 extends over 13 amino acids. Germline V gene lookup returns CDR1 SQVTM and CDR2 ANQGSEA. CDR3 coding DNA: TGCAGCGTGACACAGGGGGCCGATCAGCCCCAGCATTTT. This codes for CSVTQGADQPQHF. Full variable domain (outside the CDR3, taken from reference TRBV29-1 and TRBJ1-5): SAVISQKPSRDICQRGTSLTIQCQVDSQVTMMFWYRQQPGQSLTLIATANQGSEATYESGFVIDKFPISRPNLTFSTLTVSNMSPEDSSIYLCSVTQGADQPQHFGDGTRLSIL.

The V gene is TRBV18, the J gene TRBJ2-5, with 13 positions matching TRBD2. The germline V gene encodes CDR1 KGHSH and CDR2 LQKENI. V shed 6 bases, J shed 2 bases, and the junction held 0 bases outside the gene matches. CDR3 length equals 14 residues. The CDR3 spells CASSGLAGQETQYF. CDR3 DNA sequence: TGTGCCAGCTCGGGACTAGCGGGACAAGAGACCCAGTACTTC.

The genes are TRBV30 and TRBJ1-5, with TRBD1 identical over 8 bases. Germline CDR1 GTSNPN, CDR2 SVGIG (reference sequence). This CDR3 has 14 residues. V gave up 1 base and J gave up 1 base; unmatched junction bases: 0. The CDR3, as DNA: TGTGCCTGGAGTGGACAGGGGAGCAATCAGCCCCAGCATTTT. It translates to CAWSGQGSNQPQHF. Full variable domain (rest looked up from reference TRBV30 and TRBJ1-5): SQTIHQWPATLVQPVGSPLSLECTVEGTSNPNLYWYRQAAGRGLQLLFYSVGIGQISSEVPQNLSASRPQDRQFILSSKKLLLSDSGFYLCAWSGQGSNQPQHFGDGTRLSIL.

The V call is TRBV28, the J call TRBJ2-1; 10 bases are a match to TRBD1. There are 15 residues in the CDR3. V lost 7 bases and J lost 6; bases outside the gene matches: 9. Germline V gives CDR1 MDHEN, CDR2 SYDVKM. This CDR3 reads CASIPGTGVSNEQFF. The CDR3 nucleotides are TGTGCCAGCATCCCCGGGACAGGGGTCTCCAATGAGCAGTTCTTC.

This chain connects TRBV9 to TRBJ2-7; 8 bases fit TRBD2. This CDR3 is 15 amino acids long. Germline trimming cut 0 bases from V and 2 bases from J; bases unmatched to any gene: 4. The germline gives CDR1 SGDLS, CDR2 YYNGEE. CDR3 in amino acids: CASSVATSGPYEQYF. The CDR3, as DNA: TGTGCCAGCAGCGTAGCCACTAGCGGACCCTACGAGCAGTACTTC.

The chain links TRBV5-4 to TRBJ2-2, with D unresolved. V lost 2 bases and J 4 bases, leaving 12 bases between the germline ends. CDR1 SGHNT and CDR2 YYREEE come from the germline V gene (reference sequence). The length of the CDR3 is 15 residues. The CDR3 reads CASSFGRSSTGELFF. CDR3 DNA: TGTGCCAGCAGCTTCGGCAGAAGCAGCACCGGGGAGCTGTTTTTT.

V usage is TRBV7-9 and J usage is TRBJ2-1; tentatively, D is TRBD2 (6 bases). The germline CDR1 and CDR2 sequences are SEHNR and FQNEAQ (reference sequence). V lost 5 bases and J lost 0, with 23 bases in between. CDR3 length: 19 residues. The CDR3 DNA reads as TGTGCCAGCAGCCTCGGTGGGCTAGCGATAAACAGCTCCTACAATGAGCAGTTCTTC. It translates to CASSLGGLAINSSYNEQFF.

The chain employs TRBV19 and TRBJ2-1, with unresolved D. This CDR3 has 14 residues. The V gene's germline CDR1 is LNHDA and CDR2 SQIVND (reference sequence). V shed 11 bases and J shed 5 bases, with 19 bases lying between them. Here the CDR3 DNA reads TGTGCCGGAGCACCGGTTGCTTTGAACAATGAGCAGTTCTTC. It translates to CAGAPVALNNEQFF.

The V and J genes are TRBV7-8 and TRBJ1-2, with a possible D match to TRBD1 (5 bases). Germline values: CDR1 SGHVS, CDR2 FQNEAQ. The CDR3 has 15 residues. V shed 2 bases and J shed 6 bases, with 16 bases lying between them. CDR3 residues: CASSLSRLGVDGYTF. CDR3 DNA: TGTGCCAGCAGCTTAAGTAGGTTAGGGGTTGATGGCTACACCTTC.

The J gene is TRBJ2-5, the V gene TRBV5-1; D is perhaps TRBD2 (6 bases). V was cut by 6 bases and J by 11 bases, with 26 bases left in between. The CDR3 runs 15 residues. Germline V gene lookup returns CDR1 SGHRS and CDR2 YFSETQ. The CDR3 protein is CASTPSPTGGVRQYF. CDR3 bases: TGCGCCAGCACCCCCTCCCCAACCGGGGGTGTGAGGCAGTACTTC.

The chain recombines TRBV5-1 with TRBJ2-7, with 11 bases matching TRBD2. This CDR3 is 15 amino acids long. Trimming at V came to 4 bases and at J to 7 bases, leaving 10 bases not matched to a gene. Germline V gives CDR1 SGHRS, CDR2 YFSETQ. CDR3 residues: CASSKVAGGPEEQYF. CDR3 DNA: TGCGCCAGCAGCAAGGTAGCGGGAGGGCCGGAGGAGCAGTACTTC.

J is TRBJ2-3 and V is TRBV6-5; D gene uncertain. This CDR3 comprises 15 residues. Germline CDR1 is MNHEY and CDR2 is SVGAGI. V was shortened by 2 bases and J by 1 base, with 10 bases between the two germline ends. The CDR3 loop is CASSYADSGTDTQYF. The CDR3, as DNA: TGTGCCAGCAGTTACGCTGACTCCGGCACAGATACGCAGTATTTT.

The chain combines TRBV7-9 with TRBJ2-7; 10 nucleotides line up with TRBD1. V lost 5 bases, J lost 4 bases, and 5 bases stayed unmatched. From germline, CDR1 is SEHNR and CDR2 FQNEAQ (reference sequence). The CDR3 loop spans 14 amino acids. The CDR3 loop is CASSTGQGLYEQYF. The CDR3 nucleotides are TGTGCCAGCAGCACGGGACAGGGGTTGTACGAGCAGTACTTC. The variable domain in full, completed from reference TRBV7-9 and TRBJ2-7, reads DTGVSQNPRHKITKRGQNVTFRCDPISEHNRLYWYRQTLGQGPEFLTYFQNEAQLEKSRLLSDRFSAERPKGSFSTLEIQRTEQGDSAMYLCASSTGQGLYEQYFGPGTRLTVT.

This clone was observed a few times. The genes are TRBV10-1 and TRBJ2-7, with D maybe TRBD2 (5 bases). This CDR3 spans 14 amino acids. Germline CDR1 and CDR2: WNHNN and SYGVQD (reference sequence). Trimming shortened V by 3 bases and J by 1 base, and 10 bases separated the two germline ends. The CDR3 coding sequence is TGCGCCAGCAGTGAAGGACTCACATCCTACGAGCAGTACTTC. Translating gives CASSEGLTSYEQYF.